Following are 21 T cell receptor beta chains from one sample sequenced in a study of blood T cell repertoires in COVID-19. Profiled with immunoSEQ multiplex PCR; TCRdb holds only in-frame clones, not every one. Among some 150,000 clones listed, about 80% were seen once. The sequencing input was peripheral blood. These receptors were taken from a human donor in a cohort sampled during active COVID-19.

J is TRBJ1-4 and V is TRBV6-5; 11 nucleotides agree with TRBD1. J was trimmed by 7 bases and V by 9 bases; bases with no gene match: 10. The germline V gene has CDR1 MNHEY and CDR2 SVGAGI. This CDR3 contains 15 residues. As DNA, the CDR3 is TGTGCCAGTTTGACTTTCGGGACAGGGGGTGAAAAACTGTTTTTT. The encoded protein is CASLTFGTGGEKLFF.

This clone was seen only a few times. This sequence joins TRBV3-1 (or the pseudogene TRBV3-2) and TRBJ2-1; TRBD1 agrees at 10 bases. The junction had 6 bases not matched to a gene; V was cut back by 1 base and J by 6 bases. This CDR3 is built from 16 residues. The germline V gene encodes CDR1 LGHDT and CDR2 YNNKEL (reference sequence). The CDR3, as DNA: TGTGCCAGCAGCCAAGTGGGGACAGGGGTTATCAATGAGCAGTTCTTC. This encodes CASSQVGTGVINEQFF.

The sample holds one count of this clone. This chain links TRBV6-5 with TRBJ2-6, with 7 bases aligning to TRBD1. Germline trimming cut 6 bases from V and 14 bases from J; bases unmatched to any gene: 7. The germline CDR1 and CDR2 sequences are MNHEY and SVGAGI. The CDR3 runs to 12 residues. The CDR3 here is CASRDRQGILTF. DNA of the CDR3: TGTGCCAGCAGGGACCGACAGGGAATCCTGACTTTC.

The chain couples TRBV11-1 to TRBJ2-7; TRBD2 matches at 10 bases. Germline loops: CDR1 SGHAT, CDR2 FQDESV (reference sequence). The CDR3 runs 15 residues. The V segment lost 5 bases and the J segment 3 bases; nucleotides outside the gene matches: 7. This CDR3 reads CASSPRTSGNYEQYF. The DNA of the CDR3 is TGTGCCAGCAGCCCGCGGACTAGCGGTAACTACGAGCAGTACTTC. The complete variable domain, with remaining parts taken from reference TRBV11-1 and TRBJ2-7, reads EAEVAQSPRYKITEKSQAVAFWCDPISGHATLYWYRQILGQGPELLVQFQDESVVDDSQLPKDRFSAERLKGVDSTLKIQPAELGDSAMYLCASSPRTSGNYEQYFGPGTRLTVT.

The chain recombines TRBV24-1 with TRBJ2-3; 11 bases line up with TRBD2. V was clipped by 3 bases and J by 4 bases; unmatched bases: 11. The CDR3 length is 18 residues. The germline V gene encodes CDR1 KGHDR and CDR2 SFDVKD. The CDR3 coding sequence is TGTGCCACCAGTGATACAGGGACTAGCGGAGTCCTGGCAGATACGCAGTATTTT. It is translated as CATSDTGTSGVLADTQYF.

The chain has TRBV4-3 and TRBJ2-3, with 9 bases fitting TRBD2. V was pared by 2 bases and J by 5 bases, with 11 bases of the junction left unmatched. Per the germline V gene, CDR1 is LGHNA and CDR2 is YSLEER. This CDR3 has 17 amino acids. Here the CDR3 reads CASSQSRRGGAIDTQYF. The CDR3 DNA is TGCGCCAGCAGCCAAAGTCGCCGCGGGGGGGCAATAGATACGCAGTATTTT.

V gene TRBV28 combines with J gene TRBJ1-2; the D gene is possibly TRBD1 (6 bases). Trimming took off 7 bases at V and 4 bases at J, with 19 bases between the two ends. The CDR3 has 15 amino acids. Germline V gene data show CDR1 as MDHEN and CDR2 as SYDVKM. CDR3 sequence: CASTLPSLDSYGYTF. For the CDR3, the DNA is TGTGCCAGCACCCTTCCTTCCCTGGACAGCTATGGCTACACCTTC.

The chain couples TRBV13 to TRBJ2-3; 8 bases match TRBD1. This CDR3 comprises 15 residues. Germline V gene data show CDR1 as PRHDT and CDR2 as FYEKMQ (reference sequence). The J segment lost 0 bases and the V segment lost 5 bases, leaving 4 bases of the junction unmatched. The CDR3 DNA reads TGTGCCAGCAGCCTCAGGGGGCCGAGCACAGATACGCAGTATTTT. Its protein product is CASSLRGPSTDTQYF.

The chain carries TRBV3-1 (or the pseudogene TRBV3-2) and TRBJ2-7, with 7 bases lining up with TRBD1. V lost 5 bases to trimming and J lost 4 bases; unmatched junction nucleotides: 14. Germline loops: CDR1 LGHDT, CDR2 YNNKEL (reference sequence). CDR3 size: 16 residues. The chain's CDR3 is CASSFASTGALYEQYF. CDR3 nucleotides: TGTGCCAGCAGCTTCGCTAGTACAGGGGCTTTGTACGAGCAGTACTTC.

The chain employs TRBV5-4 and TRBJ2-6; perhaps TRBD2 as D (5 bases). CDR3 length: 15 residues. The V and J ends lost 3 bases and 12 bases respectively, with 19 bases between them. Germline CDR1 is SGHNT and CDR2 is YYREEE (reference sequence). The CDR3, as DNA: TGTGCCAGCAGCTCCAGCGGATACCGGGCGGTCGTCCTGACTTTC. Amino acids: CASSSSGYRAVVLTF.

V usage is TRBV9 and J usage is TRBJ2-5; 7 bases are a match to TRBD2. This CDR3 spans 15 amino acids. Germline CDR1 is SGDLS and CDR2 is YYNGEE. Trimming cost V 3 bases and J 2 bases; bases outside gene matches: 7. In DNA form, the CDR3 reads TGTGCCAGCAGCGAGCGGGGAGGAGTACAAGAGACCCAGTACTTC. It specifies CASSERGGVQETQYF.

The chain joins TRBV10-3 to TRBJ2-1; TRBD2 is a possible D gene (6 bases). The CDR3 length is 14 residues. Trimming left V 4 bases short and J 3 bases short, with 10 bases between. The V gene's germline CDR1 is ENHRY and CDR2 SYGVKD. The CDR3: CAISAGLDYNEQFF. DNA of the CDR3: TGTGCCATCAGTGCGGGACTGGACTACAATGAGCAGTTCTTC.

The chain carries TRBV2 and TRBJ2-1, with D possibly matching TRBD1 (6 bases). The CDR3 is 14 residues long. Per the germline V gene, CDR1 is SNHLY and CDR2 is FYNNEI. V was clipped by 3 bases and J by 4 bases, with 10 bases between them. The CDR3 DNA reads TGTGCCAGCAGTGACCGGACAGCGTACAATGAGCAGTTCTTC. Its translation: CASSDRTAYNEQFF. Variable domain in full (rest from reference TRBV2 and TRBJ2-1): EPEVTQTPSHQVTQMGQEVILRCVPISNHLYFYWYRQILGQKVEFLVSFYNNEISEKSEIFDDQFSVERPDGSNFTLKIRSTKLEDSAMYFCASSDRTAYNEQFFGPGTRLTVL.

The V call is TRBV4-3, the J call TRBJ2-7; D remains ambiguous. Between the trimmed V and J ends, which lost 7 bases and 0 bases, there was a span of 22 bases. This CDR3 is 17 amino acids long. The germline gives CDR1 LGHNA, CDR2 YSLEER. The CDR3 loop reads CASTGMKSGQASYEQYF. CDR3 nucleotides: TGCGCCAGCACTGGAATGAAAAGTGGGCAGGCCTCCTACGAGCAGTACTTC.

CDR3: CASFTGGIITGELFF. DNA for the CDR3: TGTGCCAGCTTCACCGGGGGGATAATCACCGGGGAGCTGTTTTTT. The rearrangement joins TRBV6-5 to TRBJ2-2; TRBD2 matches 7 bases. The CDR3 runs 15 residues. The ends lost 8 bases at V and 4 bases at J; junction bases unmatched: 10. CDR1 MNHEY and CDR2 SVGAGI come from the germline V gene.

This clone was observed a few times. V is TRBV2 and J is TRBJ2-3, with 11 positions matching TRBD2. This CDR3 contains 16 residues. The V gene's germline CDR1 is SNHLY and CDR2 FYNNEI. The trim removed 6 bases at V and 1 base at J, leaving 6 bases unmatched. Written as DNA, the CDR3 is TGTGCCAGCAGCCCCCCGGGACTAGCGGGCACAGATACGCAGTATTTT. This sequence encodes CASSPPGLAGTDTQYF.

The chain employs TRBV4-2 and TRBJ2-3; 10 bases align to TRBD2. The V gene's germline CDR1 is LGHNA and CDR2 YNFKEQ. The CDR3 has 15 amino acids. V lost 1 base to trimming and J lost 6 bases; unmatched junction nucleotides: 4. CDR3 in amino acids: CASSQGTSGGDTQYF. CDR3 nucleotides: TGTGCCAGCAGCCAAGGGACTAGCGGAGGGGATACGCAGTATTTT.

The V call is TRBV19, the J call TRBJ2-7; TRBD1 is a possible D gene (6 bases). Germline CDR1 is LNHDA and CDR2 is SQIVND (reference sequence). This CDR3 has 15 residues. The ends were cut back, 1 base at V and 6 bases at J, with 16 bases in the middle. This CDR3 reads CASSIAQGKFGEQYF. CDR3 nucleotide sequence: TGTGCCAGTAGTATAGCACAGGGTAAGTTCGGCGAGCAGTACTTC.

The chain has TRBV6-5 and TRBJ1-2; D perhaps matches TRBD1 (6 bases). Trimming left V 5 bases short and J 8 bases short, with 12 bases between. Germline V lookup: CDR1 MNHEY, CDR2 SVGAGI. The CDR3 is made up of 12 amino acids. CDR3 DNA sequence: TGTGCCAGCAGTCCTAATACAGGGGGCTACACCTTC. Translation: CASSPNTGGYTF.

This chain joins TRBV7-2 and TRBJ1-3; D unresolved. The length of the CDR3 is 12 residues. V lost 2 bases and J lost 7, with 6 bases in between. The germline gives CDR1 SGHTA, CDR2 FQGNSA. DNA for the CDR3: TGTGCCAGCAGCTTATCCGGGAACACCATATATTTT. It specifies CASSLSGNTIYF. Complete variable domain (other parts from reference TRBV7-2 and TRBJ1-3): GAGVSQSPSNKVTEKGKDVELRCDPISGHTALYWYRQSLGQGLEFLIYFQGNSAPDKSGLPSDRFSAERTGGSVSTLTIQRTQQEDSAVYLCASSLSGNTIYFGEGSWLTVV.

V is TRBV7-6 and J is TRBJ1-6, with D unresolved. Germline loops: CDR1 SGHVS, CDR2 FNYEAQ. The CDR3 covers 15 residues. V gave up 5 bases and J gave up 6 bases, with 14 bases separating them. The CDR3 spells CASSPVGGINSPLHF. The CDR3 coding sequence is TGTGCCAGCAGCCCAGTGGGAGGGATTAATTCACCCCTCCACTTT.